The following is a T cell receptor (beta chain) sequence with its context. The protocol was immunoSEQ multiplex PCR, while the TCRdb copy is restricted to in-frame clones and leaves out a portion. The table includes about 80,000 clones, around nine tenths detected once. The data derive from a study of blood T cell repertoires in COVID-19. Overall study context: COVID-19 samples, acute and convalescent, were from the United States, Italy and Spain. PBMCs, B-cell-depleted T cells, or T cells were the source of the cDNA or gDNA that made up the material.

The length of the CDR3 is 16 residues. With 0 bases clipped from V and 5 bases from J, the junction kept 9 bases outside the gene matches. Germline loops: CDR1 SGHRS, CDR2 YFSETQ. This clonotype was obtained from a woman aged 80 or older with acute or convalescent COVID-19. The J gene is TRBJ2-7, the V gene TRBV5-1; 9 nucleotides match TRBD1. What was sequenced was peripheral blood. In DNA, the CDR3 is TGCGCCAGCAGCTTGGGGCCCGGGACAGGGAACCACGAGCAGTACTTC. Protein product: CASSLGPGTGNHEQYF.